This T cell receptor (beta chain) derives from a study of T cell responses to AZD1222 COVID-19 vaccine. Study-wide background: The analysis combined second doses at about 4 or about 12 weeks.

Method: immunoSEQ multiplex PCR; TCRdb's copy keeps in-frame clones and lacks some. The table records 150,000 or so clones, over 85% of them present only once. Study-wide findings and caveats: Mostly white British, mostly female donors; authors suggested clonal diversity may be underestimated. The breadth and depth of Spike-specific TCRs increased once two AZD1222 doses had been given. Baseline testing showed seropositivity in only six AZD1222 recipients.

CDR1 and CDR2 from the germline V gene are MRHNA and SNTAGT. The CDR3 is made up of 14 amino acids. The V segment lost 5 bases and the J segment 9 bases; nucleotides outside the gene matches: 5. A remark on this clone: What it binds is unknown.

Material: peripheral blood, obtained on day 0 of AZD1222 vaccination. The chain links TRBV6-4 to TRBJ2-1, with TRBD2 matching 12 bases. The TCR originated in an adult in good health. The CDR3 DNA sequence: TGTGCCAGCAGTCTAGCGGGAGGGCCGAGTGAGCAGTTCTTC. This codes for CASSLAGGPSEQFF.